This T cell receptor (beta chain) was captured by sequencing in a study of blood T cell repertoires in COVID-19. Study information: Samples taken during acute and convalescent COVID-19 were collected in the United States, Italy and Spain. T cells, B-cell-depleted T cells, or PBMCs provided the cDNA or gDNA that served as material.

Sequenced by immunoSEQ multiplex PCR; TCRdb stores in-frame clones only, minus some. The sample has some 190,000 clones, about 88% seen once; the top ten hold around 5.9%. The ends lost 6 bases at V and 5 bases at J; junction bases unmatched: 6. Per the germline V gene, CDR1 is SNHLY and CDR2 is FYNNEI. This CDR3 comprises 15 residues. The TCR comes from a woman in her 40s who had recovered from COVID-19. V is TRBV2 and J is TRBJ2-1; 11 bases agree with TRBD2. Sequencing was carried out using peripheral blood. CDR3 nucleotides: TGTGCCAGCAGACTAGGGACTAGCGGACACAATGAGCAGTTCTTC. Residues: CASRLGTSGHNEQFF.